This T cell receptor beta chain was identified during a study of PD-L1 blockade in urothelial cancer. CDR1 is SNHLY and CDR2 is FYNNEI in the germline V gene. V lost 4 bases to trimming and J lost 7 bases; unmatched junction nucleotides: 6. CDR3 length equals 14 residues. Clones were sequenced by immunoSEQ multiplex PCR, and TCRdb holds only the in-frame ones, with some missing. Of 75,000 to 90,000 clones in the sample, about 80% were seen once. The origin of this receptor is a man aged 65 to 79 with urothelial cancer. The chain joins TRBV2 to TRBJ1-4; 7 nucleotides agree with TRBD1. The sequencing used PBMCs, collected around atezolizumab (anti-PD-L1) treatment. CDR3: CASSAQGGSEKLFF. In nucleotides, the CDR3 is TGTGCCAGCAGTGCCCAAGGGGGCAGTGAAAAACTGTTTTTT.